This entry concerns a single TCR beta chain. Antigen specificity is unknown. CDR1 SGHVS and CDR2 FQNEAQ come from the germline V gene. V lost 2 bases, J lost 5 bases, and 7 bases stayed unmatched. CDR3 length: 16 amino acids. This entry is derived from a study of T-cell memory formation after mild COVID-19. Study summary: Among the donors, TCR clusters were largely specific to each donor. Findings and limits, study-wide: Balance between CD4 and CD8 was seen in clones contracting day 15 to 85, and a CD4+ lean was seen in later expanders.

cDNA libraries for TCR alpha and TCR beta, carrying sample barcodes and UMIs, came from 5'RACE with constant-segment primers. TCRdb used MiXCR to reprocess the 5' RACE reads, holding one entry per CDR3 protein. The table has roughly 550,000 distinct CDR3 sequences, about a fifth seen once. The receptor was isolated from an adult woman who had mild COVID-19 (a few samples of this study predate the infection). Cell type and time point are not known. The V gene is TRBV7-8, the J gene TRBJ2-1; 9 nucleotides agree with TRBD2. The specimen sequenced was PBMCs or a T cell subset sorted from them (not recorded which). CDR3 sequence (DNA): TGTGCCAGCAGCTTACATTGGGCTAGCGGGAACAATGAGCAGTTCTTC. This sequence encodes CASSLHWASGNNEQFF.